The present T cell receptor beta chain was sequenced within a study of T cell responses to AZD1222 COVID-19 vaccine. TCRdb keeps only in-frame clones here, not all; method: immunoSEQ multiplex PCR. The sample has about 39,000 clones; approximately 88% are singletons. Study-level results: Spike was spanned by vaccine-associated CD4 TCRs, with dominance at 160-218 and 743-854.

V lost 6 bases, J lost 3 bases, and 5 bases stayed unmatched. This CDR3 contains 14 residues. Germline CDR1 reads MDHEN; CDR2 reads SYDVKM. Of note for this clone: Its antigen is unidentified.

The clonotype was recovered from an adult who received the MenACWY meningococcal vaccine as a control. The sample in question was peripheral blood, obtained 28 days after the second dose of the MenACWY control vaccine. V gene TRBV28 combines with J gene TRBJ2-7, with TRBD1 matching over 10 bases. The CDR3 region has the DNA TGTGCCAGCAGAGGGACAGGGGCTTTCTACGAGCAGTACTTC. It specifies CASRGTGAFYEQYF.